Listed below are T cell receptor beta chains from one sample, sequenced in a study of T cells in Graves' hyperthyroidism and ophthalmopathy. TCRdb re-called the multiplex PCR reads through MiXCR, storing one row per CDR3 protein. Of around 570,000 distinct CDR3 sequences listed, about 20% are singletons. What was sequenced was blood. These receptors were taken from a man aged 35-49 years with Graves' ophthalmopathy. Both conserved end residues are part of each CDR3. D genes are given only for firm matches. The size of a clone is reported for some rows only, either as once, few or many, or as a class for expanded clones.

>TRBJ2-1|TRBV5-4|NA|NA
TGTGCCAGCAGCTTGGCTGGGCGGACCAATGAGCAGTTCTTC
CASSLAGRTNEQFF
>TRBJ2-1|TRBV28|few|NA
TGTGCCAGCCGAACACCTTCGGGCTACAATGAGCAGTTCTTC
CASRTPSGYNEQFF
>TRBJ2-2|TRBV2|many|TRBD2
TGTGCCAGCGCGCTAGCGGGTCCGAACACCGGGGAGCTGTTTTTT
CASALAGPNTGELFF
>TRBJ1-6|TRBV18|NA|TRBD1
TGTGCCAGCTCACCACAGGGGGCAGATAATTCACCCCTCCACTTT
CASSPQGADNSPLHF
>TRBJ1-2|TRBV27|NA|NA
TGTGCCACCAGGGAAGGTTCTCTTGGCTACACCTTC
CATREGSLGYTF
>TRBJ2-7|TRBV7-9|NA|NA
TGTGCCAGCAGCTTCCAAGACGGGCACTTCTACGAGCAGTACTTC
CASSFQDGHFYEQYF
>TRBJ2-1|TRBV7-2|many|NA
TGTGCCTGTCGTAGGTCTGGGAATGAGCAGTTCTTC
CACRRSGNEQFF
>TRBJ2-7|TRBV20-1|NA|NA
TGCAGGGCAGCAGGGGACCACTACGAGCAGTACTTC
CRAAGDHYEQYF
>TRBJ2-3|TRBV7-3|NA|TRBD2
TGTGCCAGCAGCTCTGGGACTAGCGGGGGGGTTTATAGAGATACGCAGTATTTT
CASSSGTSGGVYRDTQYF
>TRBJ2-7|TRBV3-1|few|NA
TGTGCCAGCAGCCAAGAAATTAGCCGGCCCGAGCAGTACTTC
CASSQEISRPEQYF
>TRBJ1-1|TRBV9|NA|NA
TGTGCCAGTGGGGGAATGGGTAACACTGAAGCTTTCTTT
CASGGMGNTEAFF
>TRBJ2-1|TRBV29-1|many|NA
TGCAGCGCGTATGGGCAGTTCTTC
CSAYGQFF
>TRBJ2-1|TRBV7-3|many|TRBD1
TGTGCCAGCAGCTCGACAGGGAGCTACAATGAGCAGTTCTTC
CASSSTGSYNEQFF
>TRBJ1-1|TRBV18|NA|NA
TGTGCCAGCTCACCAAGCGGAAGTACTGAAGCTTTCTTT
CASSPSGSTEAFF
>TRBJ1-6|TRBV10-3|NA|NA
TGTGCCATCAGTGAAACAGGGACTTTGCCTAATTCACCCCTCCACTTT
CAISETGTLPNSPLHF
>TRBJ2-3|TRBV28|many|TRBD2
TGTGCCAGCAGTTGGGCTCGTGGGCGGCGGGAGGGTACAGATACGCAGTATTTT
CASSWARGRREGTDTQYF
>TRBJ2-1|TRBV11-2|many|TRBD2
TGTGCCAGCAGCCCCTCTAGCGGGGGGGAATCATGGGAGCAGTTCTTC
CASSPSSGGESWEQFF
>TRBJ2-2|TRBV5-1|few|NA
TGCGCCAGCAGCCCGGACTCTTCCGGGGAGCTGTTTTTT
CASSPDSSGELFF
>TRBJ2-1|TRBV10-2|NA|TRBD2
TGCGCCAGCAGAACTAGCGGGGGGGCCAATGAGCAGTTCTTC
CASRTSGGANEQFF
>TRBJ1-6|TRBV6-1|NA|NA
TGTGCCAGCAGTGAACTCAGGGTTAATTTACCCCTCCACTTT
CASSELRVNLPLHF
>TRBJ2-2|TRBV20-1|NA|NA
TGCAGTGCTAGATCCCTCACAGGGTTCACCGGGGAGCTGTTTTTT
CSARSLTGFTGELFF
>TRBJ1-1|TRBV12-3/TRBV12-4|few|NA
TGTGCCAGCAGCCGAAGGTGGGGCAACACTGAAGCTTTCTTT
CASSRRWGNTEAFF
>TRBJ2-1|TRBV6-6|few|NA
TGTGCCAGCAGTTACTCACTCGCGGGAAGCTACAATGAGCAGTTCTTC
CASSYSLAGSYNEQFF
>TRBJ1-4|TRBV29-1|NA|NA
TGCAGCGCCTCAGGGACTAATGAAAAACTGTTTTTT
CSASGTNEKLFF
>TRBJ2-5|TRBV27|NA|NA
TGTGCCAGCAGTTCAACGACCCTACCAGGGGAGACCCAGTACTTC
CASSSTTLPGETQYF
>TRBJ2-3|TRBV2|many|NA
TGTGCCAGCAGTCCAACGACTAGCACAGATACGCAGTATTTT
CASSPTTSTDTQYF
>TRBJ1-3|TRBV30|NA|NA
TGTGCCTGGAGTGCCCTCCCAGGGATCGGAAACACCATATATTTT
CAWSALPGIGNTIYF
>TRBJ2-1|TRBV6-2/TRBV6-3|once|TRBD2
TGTGCCAGCAGTTACGGGGGGGGGGGGGTGAATGAGCAGTTCTTC
CASSYGGGGVNEQFF
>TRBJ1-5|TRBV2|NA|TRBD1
TGTGCCAGCAGTGAAGCGGGACAGGGGTATCAGCCCCAGCATTTT
CASSEAGQGYQPQHF
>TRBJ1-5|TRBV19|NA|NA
TGTGCCAGTAGGACCCTAGGGGGGACCAGCGATCAGCCCCAGCATTTT
CASRTLGGTSDQPQHF
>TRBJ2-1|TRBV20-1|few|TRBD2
TGCAGTGCCCCCCGGACTAGCGGGGACAATGAGCAGTTCTTC
CSAPRTSGDNEQFF